This TCR beta chain was sequenced in a study of shared clonotypes between healthy human individuals. Study-level background: Participating donors consisted of a couple of women and three men aged 18 to 49. General study findings and limits: Limited genetic and exposure-history diversity came from having few donors.

In regard to this clone: The antigen is unknown.

Naive CD8 cells lacked CD45RO, underwent positive selection for CCR7 and left out terminally differentiated effector memory CD45RA+ cells. The assay was immunoSEQ multiplex PCR, and TCRdb's table has in-frame clones only and misses some. The sample has 750,000 to 1,000,000 clones; approximately 92% are singletons. The germline V gene has CDR1 SGHKS and CDR2 YYEKEE (reference sequence). The CDR3 contains 16 residues. The V and J ends lost 1 base and 6 bases respectively, with 18 bases between them. Material: naive CD8+ T cells sorted from blood. V gene TRBV5-5 combines with J gene TRBJ2-3; unclear D gene. The sequence was obtained from a man aged 25 to 40 in good health. The CDR3 spells CASSLRVAPPADTQYF. The CDR3 DNA reads as TGTGCCAGCAGCTTGCGAGTTGCGCCTCCGGCGGATACGCAGTATTTT.